One sample yielded the 14 T cell receptor beta chains listed below, sequenced in a study of blood T cell repertoires in COVID-19. Repertoires were generated with immunoSEQ multiplex PCR, while TCRdb's copy carries only in-frame clones and drops some. The table includes 100,000 to 150,000 clones, about two thirds detected once. The source material was peripheral blood. The receptors were sampled from a human donor with acute or convalescent COVID-19. The donor label of this sample is uncertain.

This clone was recorded only once. The chain links TRBV2 to TRBJ2-7, with D hard to call. Germline V gene lookup returns CDR1 SNHLY and CDR2 FYNNEI. Between the trimmed V and J ends, which lost 2 bases and 4 bases, there was a span of 9 bases. The CDR3 totals 13 residues. CDR3 sequence: CASSEWAAYEQYV. In nucleotides, the CDR3 is TGTGCCAGCAGTGAATGGGCAGCTTACGAGCAGTACGTC.

This CDR3 is CASDRGGAYNEQFF. The DNA of the CDR3 is TGTGCCAGCGATAGGGGTGGGGCGTACAATGAGCAGTTCTTC. The V and J genes are TRBV6-5 and TRBJ2-1, with D possibly being TRBD1 (5 bases). This CDR3 is built from 14 residues. V was clipped by 8 bases and J by 4 bases, with 15 bases between them. Germline assignment: CDR1 MNHEY and CDR2 SVGAGI.

The V and J genes are TRBV6-2 or TRBV6-3 and TRBJ1-1; the D is unclear. CDR3 length equals 12 residues. Germline V gives CDR1 MNHEY, CDR2 SVGEGT. Trimming cost V 0 bases and J 9 bases, with 8 bases left between them. The CDR3 sequence is CASSYSAAKAFF. CDR3 in DNA: TGTGCCAGCAGTTACTCGGCAGCGAAAGCTTTCTTT.

This chain links TRBV28 with TRBJ2-1, with 8 bases fitting TRBD1. This CDR3 spans 13 amino acids. V lost 6 bases and J lost 9; bases outside the gene matches: 7. Germline CDR1 reads MDHEN; CDR2 reads SYDVKM. DNA of the CDR3: TGTGCCAGCAGCCCCCCCGACAGGGGTGAGCAGTTCTTC. The encoded protein is CASSPPDRGEQFF.

This clone was detected only a few times. The chain uses TRBV3-1 (or the pseudogene TRBV3-2) and TRBJ1-4, with a weak D call TRBD1 (5 bases). This CDR3 is built from 18 residues. Germline V gene lookup returns CDR1 LGHDT and CDR2 YNNKEL (reference sequence). V lost 0 bases and J 4 bases, leaving 18 bases between the germline ends. CDR3 in DNA: TGTGCCAGCAGCCAAGATCCTCCGAGCGGGGGATTTAATGAAAAACTGTTTTTT. As protein: CASSQDPPSGGFNEKLFF.

This rearrangement joins TRBV7-2 to TRBJ1-1; 9 bases fit TRBD1. CDR3 length: 13 amino acids. CDR1 and CDR2 from the germline V gene are SGHTA and FQGNSA. Trimming at V came to 3 bases and at J to 4 bases, leaving 0 bases not matched to a gene. The CDR3 loop is CASSLTGGTEAFF. The CDR3 region has the DNA TGTGCCAGCAGCTTGACAGGGGGCACTGAAGCTTTCTTT.

The gene calls are TRBV3-1 (or the pseudogene TRBV3-2) and TRBJ2-7; 13 positions match TRBD2. CDR1 is LGHDT and CDR2 is YNNKEL in the germline V gene (reference sequence). The CDR3 runs to 15 residues. After removal of 2 bases from V and 2 bases from J, the junction contained 0 bases not matched to a gene. The CDR3 DNA follows: TGTGCCAGCAGCCAAACTAGCGGGGGGGCCTACGAGCAGTACTTC. Translation gives CASSQTSGGAYEQYF.

This chain uses TRBV11-2 with TRBJ1-2, with TRBD1 identical over 7 bases. The CDR3 loop spans 12 amino acids. Per germline, CDR1 SGHAT and CDR2 FQNNGV. V was pared by 8 bases and J by 6 bases, with 6 bases of the junction left unmatched. CDR3 protein: CASADRENGYTF. CDR3 sequence (DNA): TGTGCCAGCGCCGACAGGGAAAATGGCTACACCTTC.

This chain connects TRBV30 to TRBJ2-5; D is perhaps TRBD1 (6 bases). The CDR3 is 13 residues long. The germline CDR1 and CDR2 sequences are GTSNPN and SVGIG (reference sequence). V dropped 5 bases and J dropped 4 bases, with 14 bases sitting between them. The CDR3 is CAWGHRVAETQYF. The CDR3 DNA is TGTGCCTGGGGTCACAGGGTGGCAGAGACCCAGTACTTC.

J is TRBJ2-2 and V is TRBV10-2, with D possibly being TRBD1 (6 bases). With 4 bases removed from V and 3 bases from J, the gap between germline ends came to 9 bases. The germline gives CDR1 WSHSY, CDR2 SAAADI. The CDR3 has 14 residues. Here the CDR3 DNA reads TGCGCCAGCAGTGTACAGGGTTACACCGGGGAGCTGTTTTTT. As protein: CASSVQGYTGELFF.

V is TRBV6-5 and J is TRBJ1-3; 9 bases map to TRBD1. This CDR3 comprises 15 residues. Trimming cost V 6 bases and J 9 bases; bases outside gene matches: 12. Germline V gives CDR1 MNHEY, CDR2 SVGAGI. In nucleotides, the CDR3 is TGTGCCAGCAGGTCTACAGGGGGCCCCAGTAGCACCATATATTTT. As protein: CASRSTGGPSSTIYF.

J is TRBJ2-5 and V is TRBV24-1; 8 bases are shared with TRBD2. The CDR3 contains 16 residues. From germline, CDR1 is KGHDR and CDR2 SFDVKD. V gave up 4 bases and J gave up 9 bases; unmatched junction bases: 15. CDR3 in DNA: TGTGCCACCAGTGACCGCCGAGCGGGGGCCCTCACGGCCCAGTACTTC. It translates to CATSDRRAGALTAQYF.

V is TRBV5-6 and J is TRBJ1-2, with a tentative D call TRBD1 (6 bases). This CDR3 comprises 15 residues. With 0 bases removed from V and 4 bases from J, the gap between germline ends came to 13 bases. The V gene's germline CDR1 is SGHDT and CDR2 YYEEEE. CDR3 in amino acids: CASSLGSGGGYGYTF. CDR3 in DNA: TGTGCCAGCAGCTTGGGGTCGGGGGGCGGCTATGGCTACACCTTC.

The gene calls are TRBV6-5 and TRBJ1-5; D is ambiguous. This CDR3 has 16 amino acids. Germline CDR1 reads MNHEY; CDR2 reads SVGAGI. Trimming stripped 3 bases from V and 2 bases from J, with 14 bases between. DNA for the CDR3: TGTGCCAGCAGTTATTCTCCGGGTCAACGCAATCAGCCCCAGCATTTT. Its translation: CASSYSPGQRNQPQHF.